This T cell receptor beta chain derives from a study of cytomegalovirus exposure and HLA in healthy donors. Study background: As an earlier analysis found, about 190 million T cells yielded about 100 million unique TCR beta sequences.

60 Vbeta and 13 Jbeta primers were used in PCR. The table came from immunoSEQ multiplex PCR; TCRdb's copy has only in-frame clones and leaves some out. The table shows 170,000 or so clones, with less than 90% occurring only once. Everyone who donated was a healthy bone marrow donor. The V gene's germline CDR1 is SGHNT and CDR2 YENEEA. CDR3 length: 17 amino acids. Trimming at V came to 2 bases and at J to 5 bases, leaving 11 bases not matched to a gene. About this clone itself: Its cognate antigen is unknown.

Study findings and constraints: Analysis was carried out at a later point, and it linked a missense DCLRE1C variant to TCR beta V- and J-gene trimming.

The receptor's source is a man aged 45-60 years in good health and CMV-seronegative. V and J are TRBV11-3 and TRBJ2-5, with TRBD2 matching over 10 bases. Sequenced sample: PBMCs. The CDR3 reads CASSLRLAGVAIETQYF. The CDR3 coding sequence is TGTGCCAGCAGCTTACGCCTAGCGGGAGTCGCGATCGAGACCCAGTACTTC.